A single sample is the source of the 19 T cell receptor beta chains below, sequenced in a study of regulatory T cells in long-lasting Graves disease. Building of the TCR beta libraries involved iRepertoire HTBI primers and Arm-PCR of CDR3 regions. TCRdb called the multiplex PCR reads again in MiXCR, with one record for every CDR3 protein. The table shows about 290,000 distinct CDR3 sequences, with roughly 21% occurring only once. Time point of the sample: persistent/refractory GD, antithyroid drugs over 5 years with positive TRAb. Generation of the TCR library employed RNA extracted from PBMCs. The input for sequencing was peripheral blood mononuclear cells (PBMCs), taken when the disease was refractory, from a patient treated with antithyroid drugs. These receptors were taken from a female donor with Graves disease.

Comments on this clonotype: Being one base from a much bigger clone, this may be a read error. V and J are TRBV6-5 and TRBJ1-2; no reliable D call. This CDR3 has 13 amino acids. Germline V gene data show CDR1 as MNHEY and CDR2 as SVGAGI. The CDR3 sequence is CACSYSEGNGYTF. CDR3 DNA sequence: TGTGCCTGCAGTTACTCGGAAGGGAATGGCTACACCTTC.

This clonotype showed up many times. The V call is TRBV7-2, the J call TRBJ2-7; 10 bases fit TRBD2. Looked up from germline, CDR1 is SGHTA and CDR2 is FQGNSA. The CDR3 spans 13 residues. Losses at the gene ends were 5 bases for V and 5 bases for J; bases not matched to a gene: 3. CDR3 sequence (DNA): TGTGCCAGCAGCCCAGGACTAGCGGACGAGCAGTACTTC. Its translation: CASSPGLADEQYF.

This clonotype was counted at least ten times. V is TRBV2 and J is TRBJ2-2, with 10 bases matching TRBD2. The CDR3 has 14 residues. J was trimmed by 6 bases and V by 6 bases; bases with no gene match: 4. In germline, CDR1 is SNHLY, CDR2 FYNNEI. CDR3 residues: CASRSGRASGELFF. Written as DNA, the CDR3 is TGTGCCAGCAGGAGCGGGAGGGCCTCCGGGGAGCTGTTTTTT. Full variable domain (rest looked up from reference TRBV2 and TRBJ2-2): EPEVTQTPSHQVTQMGQEVILRCVPISNHLYFYWYRQILGQKVEFLVSFYNNEISEKSEIFDDQFSVERPDGSNFTLKIRSTKLEDSAMYFCASRSGRASGELFFGEGSRLTVL.

This clonotype appeared many times. The chain couples TRBV27 to TRBJ1-1, with 8 bases matching TRBD1. The J segment lost 5 bases and the V segment lost 6 bases, leaving 8 bases of the junction unmatched. The CDR3 is 14 amino acids. CDR1 and CDR2 from the germline V gene are MNHEY and SMNVEV (reference sequence). CDR3 in DNA: TGTGCCAGCAGCTCGACAGGGGTCTTAACTGAAGCTTTCTTT. It codes for CASSSTGVLTEAFF.

This clonotype was found a few times. The CDR3 bases are TGCAGTGCCCAACCCCCGGGGACTGGAAACACCATATATTTT. Translating gives CSAQPPGTGNTIYF. The rearrangement uses TRBV20-1 and TRBJ1-3; no definite D call. Germline values: CDR1 DFQATT, CDR2 SNEGSKA (reference sequence). Trimming removed 6 bases from V and 2 bases from J, with 14 bases in between. The CDR3 has 14 residues.

The V call is TRBV7-9, the J call TRBJ2-7, with D perhaps TRBD1 (6 bases). Trimming pared 4 bases from V and 5 bases from J, leaving 12 bases between. CDR1 SEHNR and CDR2 FQNEAQ come from the germline V gene (reference sequence). The CDR3 extends over 13 amino acids. The CDR3 sequence: CASSWGQRDEQYF. The DNA of the CDR3 is TGTGCCAGCAGCTGGGGGCAGAGGGACGAGCAGTACTTC.

J is TRBJ1-1 and V is TRBV14, with D hard to call. Trimming cost V 6 bases and J 10 bases, with 3 bases left between them. There are 8 residues in the CDR3. Germline CDR1 is SGHDN and CDR2 is FVKESK. The CDR3 sequence: CASRGAFF. CDR3 in DNA: TGTGCCAGCAGAGGAGCTTTCTTT. The complete variable domain, with remaining parts taken from reference TRBV14 and TRBJ1-1, reads EAGVTQFPSHSVIEKGQTVTLRCDPISGHDNLYWYRRVMGKEIKFLLHFVKESKQDESGMPNNRFLAERTGGTYSTLKVQPAELEDSGVYFCASRGAFFGQGTRLTVV.

This CDR3 reads CASSVDGRFFEKLFF. The CDR3 DNA reads TGTGCCAGCAGCGTAGACGGCAGGTTTTTCGAAAAACTGTTTTTT. V and J are TRBV9 and TRBJ1-4; D is uncertain. This CDR3 has 15 amino acids. The germline V gene has CDR1 SGDLS and CDR2 YYNGEE. V shed 0 bases and J shed 8 bases, with 14 bases lying between them. The complete variable domain, with remaining parts taken from reference TRBV9 and TRBJ1-4, reads DSGVTQTPKHLITATGQRVTLRCSPRSGDLSVYWYQQSLDQGLQFLIQYYNGEERAKGNILERFSAQQFPDLHSELNLSSLELGDSALYFCASSVDGRFFEKLFFGSGTQLSVL.

CDR3 residues: CASSYLDRGQLRDEQYF. For the CDR3, the DNA is TGTGCCAGCAGTTACCTGGACAGGGGACAACTCAGAGACGAGCAGTACTTC. The chain carries TRBV6-5 and TRBJ2-7; 9 bases line up with TRBD1. The CDR3 is made up of 17 amino acids. The germline V gene encodes CDR1 MNHEY and CDR2 SVGAGI. The V gene end was trimmed by 2 bases and the J gene end by 5 bases; junction bases not matched to a gene: 13.

This clonotype showed up many times. V is TRBV12-3 or TRBV12-4 and J is TRBJ1-2, with TRBD1 matching over 11 bases. V lost 5 bases, J lost 7 bases, and 15 bases stayed unmatched. The CDR3 is 17 amino acids. The CDR3 nucleotides are TGTGCCAGCAGTCACCAGAGATCGGGACAGGGGGATGGTGGCTACACCTTC. It translates to CASSHQRSGQGDGGYTF.

In this sample, this clonotype turned up many times. The chain uses TRBV2 and TRBJ2-7; TRBD2 agrees at 9 bases. CDR1 and CDR2 (germline): SNHLY, FYNNEI. The CDR3 sequence is 16 residues long. Losses at the gene ends were 0 bases for V and 6 bases for J; bases not matched to a gene: 9. The CDR3 DNA sequence: TGTGCCAGCAGTGAAGCGGGAAGGCGGGAGGGCTCCGAGCAGTACTTC. Its translation is CASSEAGRREGSEQYF.

V and J are TRBV27 and TRBJ2-7, with TRBD2 matching 10 bases. V lost 4 bases to trimming and J lost 3 bases; unmatched junction nucleotides: 3. Germline CDR1 reads MNHEY; CDR2 reads SMNVEV (reference sequence). This CDR3 spans 14 amino acids. The CDR3 DNA sequence: TGTGCCAGCAGTTCACTAGCGGGAATCTACGAGCAGTACTTC. Protein product: CASSSLAGIYEQYF.

This clonotype was picked up a small number of times. The chain links TRBV19 to TRBJ1-5; 8 bases agree with TRBD1. The CDR3 is 15 amino acids. Losses at the gene ends were 4 bases for V and 2 bases for J; bases not matched to a gene: 4. In germline, CDR1 is LNHDA, CDR2 SQIVND (reference sequence). The CDR3 sequence: CASSNPGQGNQPQHF. CDR3 in DNA: TGTGCCAGTAGTAATCCGGGACAGGGCAATCAGCCCCAGCATTTT.

This chain uses TRBV5-1 with TRBJ2-5; no clear D. The CDR3 totals 13 residues. Germline loops: CDR1 SGHRS, CDR2 YFSETQ. V was clipped by 0 bases and J by 5 bases, with 8 bases between them. CDR3: CASSLVPAETQYF. CDR3 in DNA: TGCGCCAGCAGCTTGGTACCTGCGGAGACCCAGTACTTC.

The chain combines TRBV28 with TRBJ2-2; 8 bases match TRBD1. Unmatched junction bases numbered 16, after V lost 5 bases and J lost 5 bases. The length of the CDR3 is 18 residues. Germline V lookup: CDR1 MDHEN, CDR2 SYDVKM. The DNA of the CDR3 is TGTGCCAGCAGTCCCACCGTGGGAAGGACAGGGCGGACCGGGGAGCTGTTTTTT. Its translation: CASSPTVGRTGRTGELFF.

This clonotype turned up a few times. The rearrangement uses TRBV7-6 and TRBJ2-5, with a tentative D call TRBD2 (5 bases). The CDR3 loop spans 15 amino acids. From germline, CDR1 is SGHVS and CDR2 FNYEAQ. The germline V and J ends were trimmed by 5 bases and 2 bases, with 15 bases remaining between them. In nucleotides, the CDR3 is TGTGCCAGCAGCCCAGGACTTTTACCTCAAGAGACCCAGTACTTC. Translating gives CASSPGLLPQETQYF.

This clonotype was counted at least ten times. The chain combines TRBV28 with TRBJ2-2; 9 bases map to TRBD2. From germline, CDR1 is MDHEN and CDR2 SYDVKM. Losses at the gene ends were 6 bases for V and 6 bases for J; bases not matched to a gene: 11. The CDR3 runs 16 residues. CDR3 DNA: TGTGCCAGCAGCGATCGTAGCGGGAGTCGGGCCGGGGAGCTGTTTTTT. This encodes CASSDRSGSRAGELFF.

There are many counts of this clonotype. The chain combines TRBV11-2 with TRBJ2-5, with 7 bases that match TRBD2. Germline V gene lookup returns CDR1 SGHAT and CDR2 FQNNGV. The junction had 13 bases not matched to a gene; V was cut back by 1 base and J by 5 bases. This CDR3 has 17 amino acids. This CDR3 reads CASSLGPGAGAAETQYF. CDR3 coding DNA: TGTGCCAGCAGCTTAGGACCTGGGGCGGGAGCGGCGGAGACCCAGTACTTC.

The sample holds many counts of this clonotype. The chain recombines TRBV3-1 with TRBJ1-4; D not resolved. Per germline, CDR1 LGHDT and CDR2 YNNKEL (reference sequence). V was pared by 1 base and J by 7 bases, with 4 bases between. The CDR3 is 12 amino acids. CDR3 sequence reads: CASSQGREKLFF. For the CDR3, the DNA is TGTGCCAGCAGCCAAGGACGTGAAAAACTGTTTTTT.